The T cell receptor (beta chain) described here comes from a study of spatial heterogeneity in lung cancer. Points from the study as a whole: The appearance of ubiquitous expanded tumor TCRs in blood was greater at resection than follow-up.

The time point is: sample taken at primary tumor resection. TCRs were sequenced from unsorted whole RNA of tumor, nontumor lung or PBMC. J was trimmed by 2 bases and V by 8 bases; bases with no gene match: 6. Germline CDR1 and CDR2: KGHDR and SFDVKD. The CDR3 is made up of 15 amino acids. TCRdb itself ran the 5' RACE reads through MiXCR, one entry per CDR3 protein. The repertoire consists of under 15,000 distinct CDR3 sequences, with 3% to 5% occurring once and the leading ten covering more than 35%. There are many counts of this clonotype. Its specificity is not known. The size of this beta chain means little, since it is a stray read in a library made for alpha chains.

The chain combines TRBV24-1 with TRBJ2-1; 9 bases map to TRBD1. The source of this sequence is a male donor with early-stage non-small cell lung cancer. The specimen was PBMCs, collected at surgery. In nucleotides, the CDR3 is TGTGCCACCACTGGAGGGACAGGGACCTACAATGAGCAGTTCTTC. Its translation is CATTGGTGTYNEQFF.